Listed below are T cell receptor beta chains from one sample, sequenced in a study of shared clonotypes between healthy human individuals. Clones were sequenced by immunoSEQ multiplex PCR, and TCRdb holds only the in-frame ones, with some missing. The data hold around 2,000,000 clones, with about 95% observed a single time. The sequenced material came from naive CD8+ T cells sorted from blood. These receptors were taken from a man in his late teens or twenties in good health. CDR3s include the opening cysteine and the closing phenylalanine or tryptophan. A D gene is named only where the DNA matches it firmly. Clone size is given for some rows only: seen once, a few or many times, or a class if the clone is expanded.

D	V	J	size	length	DNA	CDR3
NA	TRBV11-2	TRBJ2-5	NA	19	TGTGCCAGCAGCTCTAGTCCGGGGGGGAACCGGGACAGTCAAGAGACCCAGTACTTC	CASSSSPGGNRDSQETQYF
TRBD2	TRBV5-1	TRBJ2-1	NA	18	TGCGCCAGCAGCCCAGGACTAGCGGGAGAGGAAGCTTACAATGAGCAGTTCTTC	CASSPGLAGEEAYNEQFF
TRBD1	TRBV11-2	TRBJ2-7	once	16	TGTGCCAGCAGCTTAGAGGTGCGCGACAGGGGCTACGAGCAGTACTTC	CASSLEVRDRGYEQYF
NA	TRBV6-5	TRBJ1-5	NA	14	TGTGCCAGCAGTTCGGCATATAGCAATCAGCCCCAGCATTTT	CASSSAYSNQPQHF
NA	TRBV4-1	TRBJ2-4	NA	14	TGCGCCAGCAGCCAAACCCCGGGCAAAAACATTCAGTACTTC	CASSQTPGKNIQYF
NA	TRBV4-3	TRBJ2-7	NA	15	TGCGCCAGCAGCCAAGATTACACGGGGCACTACGAGCAGTACTTC	CASSQDYTGHYEQYF
TRBD2	TRBV5-4	TRBJ2-3	NA	19	TGTGCCAGCACCTTTGGACTAGCGGGAGCCGAATCGGGTACAGATACGCAGTATTTT	CASTFGLAGAESGTDTQYF
TRBD1	TRBV5-1	TRBJ2-7	NA	14	TGCGCCAGCAGCCCGCGACAGGGGGATTACGAGCAGTACTTC	CASSPRQGDYEQYF
TRBD2	TRBV19	TRBJ2-1	NA	15	TGTGCCAGTTCCATGGGGGGGTTCTCCTACAATGAGCAGTTCTTC	CASSMGGFSYNEQFF
NA	TRBV6-1	TRBJ2-7	NA	14	TGTGCCAGCAGTGAAGCCAGGGGCCCAGACGAGCAGTACTTC	CASSEARGPDEQYF
NA	TRBV6-5	TRBJ2-7	NA	15	TGTGCCAGCAGTTACTCCGGGACGGTGGCATACGAGCAGTACTTC	CASSYSGTVAYEQYF
TRBD2	TRBV27	TRBJ2-3	NA	16	TGTGCCAGCAGTACCGGGACTAGCGTCTCCACAGATACGCAGTATTTT	CASSTGTSVSTDTQYF
TRBD1	TRBV4-1	TRBJ2-7	NA	15	TGCGCCAGCAGCCAATCCGGGACAGATAGGTACGAGCAGTACTTC	CASSQSGTDRYEQYF
NA	TRBV27	TRBJ1-2	NA	14	TGTGCCAGCAGTTTAAGCGGGGCCCGGCGGGGCTACACCTTC	CASSLSGARRGYTF
NA	TRBV6-5	TRBJ2-2	NA	14	TGTGCCAGCAGTTACCAAGGGTCGGCCGGGGAGCTGTTTTTT	CASSYQGSAGELFF
TRBD1	TRBV4-2	TRBJ2-1	NA	12	TGTGCCAGCAGCCACGACAGGGCTGAGCAGTTCTTC	CASSHDRAEQFF
NA	TRBV4-1	TRBJ2-3	NA	14	TGCGCCAGCAGCCAAGTTATTAGCACAGATACGCAGTATTTT	CASSQVISTDTQYF
TRBD2	TRBV19	TRBJ2-3	NA	15	TGTGCCAGTAGCTATCTAGCGGCATTCACAGATACGCAGTATTTT	CASSYLAAFTDTQYF
TRBD1	TRBV6-6	TRBJ2-7	NA	14	TGTGCCAGCAGTTATCCCGGGACAGGGTTTGAGCAGTACTTC	CASSYPGTGFEQYF
TRBD1	TRBV30	TRBJ2-7	NA	14	TGTGCCTTAATTCCGGGACAGGGGTTCTACGAGCAGTACTTC	CALIPGQGFYEQYF
NA	TRBV21-1	TRBJ2-5	once	13	TGTGCCAGCACCGAGGACTCCAAAGAGACCCAGTACTTC	CASTEDSKETQYF
NA	TRBV28	TRBJ1-5	NA	14	TGTGCCAGCAGTTTAAAAATCGGGAATCAGCCCCAGCATTTT	CASSLKIGNQPQHF
TRBD1	TRBV9	TRBJ2-7	once	16	TGTGCCAGCAGCCTACAGGGACAGGCGACCCTCTACGAGCAGTACTTC	CASSLQGQATLYEQYF
NA	TRBV4-3	TRBJ2-7	NA	14	TGCGCCAGCAGCCCTGCCGGCGCCTCCTACGAGCAGTACTTC	CASSPAGASYEQYF
TRBD1	TRBV9	TRBJ2-7	NA	14	TGTGCCAGCAGCGTCTCCAGGGGGCCCTACGAGCAGTACTTC	CASSVSRGPYEQYF
TRBD2	TRBV9	TRBJ2-3	NA	15	TGTGCCAGCAGCGTCTCCGGGGGGGCCACAGATACGCAGTATTTT	CASSVSGGATDTQYF
NA	TRBV29-1	TRBJ1-1	once	11	TGCAGCGTTGAAAGAAGAGGTGAAGCTTTCTTT	CSVERRGEAFF
TRBD2	TRBV2	TRBJ2-2	NA	15	TGTGCCAGCGGACTAGCGGGAGAAGGCACCGGGGAGCTGTTTTTT	CASGLAGEGTGELFF
NA	TRBV10-2	TRBJ1-3	NA	11	TGCGCCAGCAGGGGCGGGAACACCATATATTTT	CASRGGNTIYF
NA	TRBV6-6	TRBJ2-1	NA	15	TGTGCCAGCAGTGTAGCATCTAGCTCCTACAATGAGCAGTTCTTC	CASSVASSSYNEQFF
NA	TRBV7-6	TRBJ1-1	NA	13	TGTGCCAGCAGCTTAGAGTCGGGCGCGGAAGCTTTCTTT	CASSLESGAEAFF
TRBD1	TRBV27	TRBJ1-2	NA	16	TGTGCCAGCACTATGGGACAGGGGGCTCCTAACTATGGCTACACCTTC	CASTMGQGAPNYGYTF
TRBD2	TRBV28	TRBJ2-5	NA	15	TGTGCCAGCAGAGTGACTAGCGGGGAGCAAGAGACCCAGTACTTC	CASRVTSGEQETQYF
TRBD2	TRBV16	TRBJ2-7	NA	15	TGTGCCAGCAGCCAATCGCTAGCGGGAGGTTTCGAGCAGTACTTC	CASSQSLAGGFEQYF
TRBD1	TRBV28	TRBJ1-2	NA	14	TGTGCCAGCAGTTCCCAGGGGGGGTACGATGGCTACACCTTC	CASSSQGGYDGYTF
NA	TRBV27	TRBJ1-1	NA	13	TGTGCCAGCAGTTTCTTTGGGGTAGGAATGGCTTTCTTT	CASSFFGVGMAFF
NA	TRBV4-3	TRBJ2-7	once	16	TGCGCCAGCAGCCAAGGATCGGGGCTGAGCTCCTACGAGCAGTACTTC	CASSQGSGLSSYEQYF
NA	TRBV9	TRBJ2-1	NA	12	TGTGCCAGCAGCGTAGAGGGTAATGAGCAGTTCTTC	CASSVEGNEQFF
NA	TRBV27	TRBJ2-7	NA	15	TGTGCCAGCAGGGATGTGGGAGGTTCCCCCTACGAGCAGTACTTC	CASRDVGGSPYEQYF
NA	TRBV4-3	TRBJ2-3	NA	15	TGCGCCAGCAGCCAAGAGATACCTAGCACAGATACGCAGTATTTT	CASSQEIPSTDTQYF
TRBD1	TRBV27	TRBJ1-5	NA	18	TGTGCCAGCAGTCAACTGGGACAGGTTGGTATATCGAATCAGCCCCAGCATTTT	CASSQLGQVGISNQPQHF
TRBD1	TRBV7-9	TRBJ1-4	NA	14	TGTGCCAGCAGTCAAGAGGAACAGGGGGAAAAACTGTTTTTT	CASSQEEQGEKLFF
NA	TRBV15	TRBJ2-7	NA	14	TGTGCCACCAGCAGTCCGAATAGTAGGTACGAGCAGTACTTC	CATSSPNSRYEQYF
NA	TRBV28	TRBJ2-5	NA	16	TGTGCCAGCAGTTTCCGGACAGAAACCTTTCAAGAGACCCAGTACTTC	CASSFRTETFQETQYF
NA	TRBV11-3	TRBJ1-1	NA	12	TGTGCCAGCAGCTCAGGAAACACTGAAGCTTTCTTT	CASSSGNTEAFF
NA	TRBV2	TRBJ1-5	once	13	TGTGCCAGCAGTGCGGTCGGAGATCAGCCCCAGCATTTT	CASSAVGDQPQHF
TRBD1	TRBV13	TRBJ1-2	once	16	TGTGCCAGCAGCTTAGGCCTGGGACAGGATCACTATGGCTACACCTTC	CASSLGLGQDHYGYTF
NA	TRBV19	TRBJ2-5	NA	13	TGTGCCAGTAGTACGGACCCATGGGAGACCCAGTACTTC	CASSTDPWETQYF